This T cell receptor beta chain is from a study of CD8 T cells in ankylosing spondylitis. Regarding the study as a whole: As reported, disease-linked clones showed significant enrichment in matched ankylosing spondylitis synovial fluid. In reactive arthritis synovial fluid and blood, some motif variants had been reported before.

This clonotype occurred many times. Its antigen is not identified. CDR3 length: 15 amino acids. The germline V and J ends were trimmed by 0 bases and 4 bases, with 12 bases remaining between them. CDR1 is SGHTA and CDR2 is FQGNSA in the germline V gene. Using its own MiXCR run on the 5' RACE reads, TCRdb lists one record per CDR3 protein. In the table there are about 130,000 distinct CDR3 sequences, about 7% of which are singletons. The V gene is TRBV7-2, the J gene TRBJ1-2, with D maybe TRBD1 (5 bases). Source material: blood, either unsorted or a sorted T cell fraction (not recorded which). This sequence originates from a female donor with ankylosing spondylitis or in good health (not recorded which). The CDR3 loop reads CASSLAGALSYGYTF. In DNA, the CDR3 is TGTGCCAGCAGCTTAGCAGGGGCCCTTAGCTATGGCTACACCTTC.